This T cell receptor (beta chain) originates from a study of blood T cell repertoires in COVID-19. Study-wide background: Sites across the United States, Italy and Spain contributed samples from acute and convalescent COVID-19.

The data were produced by immunoSEQ multiplex PCR, yet TCRdb's version contains in-frame clones alone and is incomplete. The profile shows some 250,000 clones, 84% of them singletons. The sample holds a few counts of this clone. The CDR3 contains 12 residues. Sequences were obtained from peripheral blood. This receptor was taken from a man in his sixties with acute or convalescent COVID-19. This sequence joins TRBV21-1 and TRBJ1-5. TRBV21-1 is deemed a pseudogene. As DNA, the CDR3 is TGTGCCAGCAGCAAAGTCGATCAGCCCCAGCATTTT. Translation gives CASSKVDQPQHF.